Following are 32 T cell receptor beta chains from one sample sequenced in a study of response to subunit inactivated influenza vaccine. Using its own MiXCR run on the RT-PCR reads, TCRdb lists one record per CDR3 protein. The table records 650,000 to 800,000 distinct CDR3 sequences, roughly 18% of them present only once. The sample in question was PBMCs from blood, obtained around 5 days after vaccination. Source of these receptors: a man aged 50-60 years who received an inactivated influenza vaccine.

This clonotype was seen a handful of times. The chain combines TRBV20-1 with TRBJ2-1; 8 positions match TRBD2. This CDR3 is built from 15 residues. Germline trimming cut 5 bases from V and 5 bases from J; bases unmatched to any gene: 11. Germline loops: CDR1 DFQATT, CDR2 SNEGSKA (reference sequence). CDR3 bases: TGCAGTGCTCGCGAAAGCGGGGGTCTTCACAATGAGCAGTTCTTC. This encodes CSARESGGLHNEQFF.

The chain uses TRBV6-5 and TRBJ2-1; D is undetermined. Deletions cut 8 bases from V and 11 bases from J, with 13 bases between. The CDR3 covers 11 residues. Germline V gene data show CDR1 as MNHEY and CDR2 as SVGAGI. CDR3 nucleotide sequence: TGTGCCAGCCAAACTGGCAAGCAGCAGTTCTTC. It yields the protein CASQTGKQQFF.

The chain employs TRBV7-9 and TRBJ2-1; TRBD2 matches 8 bases. The CDR3 loop spans 15 amino acids. Germline V gene data show CDR1 as SEHNR and CDR2 as FQNEAQ (reference sequence). The J segment lost 5 bases and the V segment lost 3 bases, leaving 6 bases of the junction unmatched. The CDR3 reads CASSFPGLVDNEQFF. CDR3 coding DNA: TGTGCCAGCAGCTTCCCGGGACTAGTTGACAATGAGCAGTTCTTC.

This clonotype was counted at least ten times. The chain is built from TRBV7-2 and TRBJ2-2; weak D call: TRBD1 (7 bases). V gave up 5 bases and J gave up 4 bases, with 14 bases separating them. The CDR3 extends over 15 amino acids. Per the germline V gene, CDR1 is SGHTA and CDR2 is FQGNSA. In DNA form, the CDR3 reads TGTGCCAGCAGCCCGTCTCAGGGGGGCACCGGGGAGCTGTTTTTT. Its translation: CASSPSQGGTGELFF.

The rearrangement uses TRBV12-3 or TRBV12-4 and TRBJ2-5, with unresolved D. The V end lost 1 base, the J end lost 10 bases, and 7 bases lay between the germline ends. The CDR3 loop spans 11 amino acids. The CDR3 sequence is CASSLGGGQYF. As DNA, the CDR3 is TGTGCCAGCAGTTTAGGGGGTGGCCAGTACTTC.

The genes are TRBV6-5 and TRBJ1-1, with TRBD1 identical over 9 bases. This CDR3 contains 16 residues. Trimming at V came to 4 bases and at J to 4 bases, leaving 10 bases not matched to a gene. From germline, CDR1 is MNHEY and CDR2 SVGAGI. Written as DNA, the CDR3 is TGTGCCAGCAGTTTACTGACAGGGGGGCGAGGCACTGAAGCTTTCTTT. Encoded protein: CASSLLTGGRGTEAFF.

This chain connects TRBV5-1 to TRBJ1-1; 7 bases map to TRBD1. The CDR3 is made up of 14 amino acids. After removal of 4 bases from V and 4 bases from J, the junction contained 7 bases not matched to a gene. Germline V CDR1 and CDR2: SGHRS, YFSETQ. CDR3 DNA sequence: TGCGCCAGCAGCCGAGGGGGCGGCGGCACTGAAGCTTTCTTT. Its translation: CASSRGGGGTEAFF. Together with reference TRBV5-1 and TRBJ1-1, the CDR3 gives the full variable domain: KAGVTQTPRYLIKTRGQQVTLSCSPISGHRSVSWYQQTPGQGLQFLFEYFSETQRNKGNFPGRFSGRQFSNSRSEMNVSTLELGDSALYLCASSRGGGGTEAFFGQGTRLTVV.

The V gene is TRBV30, the J gene TRBJ1-5, with TRBD1 identical over 12 bases. The V segment lost 2 bases and the J segment 2 bases; nucleotides outside the gene matches: 7. The CDR3 length is 17 residues. The V gene's germline CDR1 is GTSNPN and CDR2 SVGIG (reference sequence). The CDR3 reads CAWSRDRGRTGNQPQHF. In DNA form, the CDR3 reads TGTGCCTGGAGTCGGGACAGGGGGCGAACGGGCAATCAGCCCCAGCATTTT.

In its sample, this clonotype was seen a few times. The rearrangement links TRBV7-6 to TRBJ2-1; 11 positions agree with TRBD2. This CDR3 has 17 amino acids. J gave up 8 bases and V 1 base, and 10 bases lay outside the gene matches. The germline V gene has CDR1 SGHVS and CDR2 FNYEAQ. DNA of the CDR3: TGTGCCAGCAGCTTAGTTTCGATAGCGGGGGGGGTACATGAGCAGTTCTTC. Translated: CASSLVSIAGGVHEQFF. Filled out from reference TRBV7-6 and TRBJ2-1, the complete variable domain reads GAGVSQSPRYKVTKRGQDVALRCDPISGHVSLYWYRQALGQGPEFLTYFNYEAQQDKSGLPNDRFSAERPEGSISTLTIQRTEQRDSAMYRCASSLVSIAGGVHEQFFGPGTRLTVL.

CDR3 sequence reads: CASSLSRGGTDTQYF. CDR3 nucleotide sequence: TGTGCCAGCAGCTTGAGCAGGGGTGGCACAGATACGCAGTATTTT. The chain employs TRBV11-2 and TRBJ2-3; a possible D gene is TRBD1 (6 bases). Germline V gene sequence: CDR1 SGHAT, CDR2 FQNNGV. CDR3 length: 15 residues. Between the trimmed V and J ends, which lost 3 bases and 1 base, there was a span of 11 bases.

The table lists this clonotype with a few counts. The J gene is TRBJ2-7, the V gene TRBV5-6; D ambiguous. The V gene's germline CDR1 is SGHDT and CDR2 YYEEEE. The V end lost 1 base, the J end lost 2 bases, and 10 bases lay between the germline ends. CDR3 length: 14 residues. The chain's CDR3 is CASSLNMAAYEQYF. As DNA, the CDR3 is TGTGCCAGCAGCTTGAACATGGCCGCCTACGAGCAGTACTTC.

V and J are TRBV29-1 and TRBJ1-2; D uncertain. The CDR3 runs 13 residues. V was pared by 5 bases and J by 3 bases, with 13 bases between. In germline, CDR1 is SQVTM, CDR2 ANQGSEA. In DNA form, the CDR3 reads TGCAGCGTTCAAAGGTGGTCAGACTATGGCTACACCTTC. Protein: CSVQRWSDYGYTF.

This sequence joins TRBV7-8 and TRBJ2-1, with TRBD2 matching 10 bases. This CDR3 has 15 residues. With 5 bases clipped from V and 8 bases from J, the junction kept 9 bases outside the gene matches. Germline CDR1 and CDR2: SGHVS and FQNEAQ. CDR3 sequence reads: CASSPRSGRTDEQFF. CDR3 DNA: TGTGCCAGCAGCCCCCGTAGCGGGAGGACCGATGAGCAGTTCTTC. Based on the CDR3 plus reference TRBV7-8 and TRBJ2-1, the full variable domain is GAGVSQSPRYKVAKRGQDVALRCDPISGHVSLFWYQQALGQGPEFLTYFQNEAQLDKSGLPSDRFFAERPEGSVSTLKIQRTQQEDSAVYLCASSPRSGRTDEQFFGPGTRLTVL.

The chain joins TRBV6-2 or TRBV6-3 to TRBJ2-2, with 16 bases that match TRBD2. Trimming removed 2 bases from V and 6 bases from J; junction bases left unmatched: 15. Germline assignment: CDR1 MNHEY and CDR2 SVGEGT. The CDR3 is made up of 21 amino acids. The CDR3, as DNA: TGTGCCAGCAGTTACCCGGTGACAGTCCCGGGACTAGCGGGAGGGGCCGGGGAGCTGTTTTTT. Its translation: CASSYPVTVPGLAGGAGELFF.

The chain uses TRBV7-3 and TRBJ2-3; D gene uncertain. Looked up from germline, CDR1 is SGHTA and CDR2 is FQGTGA. The CDR3 sequence is 14 residues long. V was cut by 1 base and J by 7 bases, with 12 bases left in between. DNA of the CDR3: TGTGCCAGCAGCTTAAGGCCTCGCCCAAATACGCAGTATTTT. Translation gives CASSLRPRPNTQYF.

This clonotype was seen repeatedly, ten times or more. The chain employs TRBV12-3 or TRBV12-4 and TRBJ1-1, with D uncertain. V was cut by 5 bases and J by 1 base, with 8 bases left in between. The CDR3 is 13 residues long. The DNA of the CDR3 is TGTGCCAGCAGTGAAACAAGGAACACTGAAGCTTTCTTT. The encoded protein is CASSETRNTEAFF.

This chain uses TRBV27 with TRBJ2-1, with TRBD1 matching 8 bases. Germline V gives CDR1 MNHEY, CDR2 SMNVEV (reference sequence). The CDR3 length is 15 residues. Trimming at V came to 6 bases and at J to 3 bases, leaving 7 bases not matched to a gene. The CDR3 DNA reads TGTGCCAGCAGGAATGGACAGGGTATCTACAATGAGCAGTTCTTC. Its protein product is CASRNGQGIYNEQFF.

A few counts support this clonotype. The chain joins TRBV6-1 to TRBJ2-7; D possibly corresponds to TRBD2 (6 bases). The CDR3 totals 17 residues. Germline V lookup: CDR1 MNHNS, CDR2 SASEGT. Trimming removed 6 bases at V and 1 base at J, with 22 bases between. The CDR3 spells CASRRPGEDTISYEQYF. Written as DNA, the CDR3 is TGTGCCAGCAGGCGCCCTGGGGAGGACACAATATCCTACGAGCAGTACTTC.

This clonotype has just a few counts. This chain uses TRBV10-3 with TRBJ2-7; D not certain. V was cut by 2 bases and J by 3 bases, with 11 bases left in between. This CDR3 is built from 14 residues. The V gene's germline CDR1 is ENHRY and CDR2 SYGVKD. The CDR3 here is CAISEALGNYEQYF. The CDR3 DNA is TGTGCCATCAGTGAGGCCCTCGGTAACTACGAGCAGTACTTC.

The genes are TRBV29-1 and TRBJ2-3, with 14 bases matching TRBD2. This CDR3 region has 15 residues. Germline values: CDR1 SQVTM, CDR2 ANQGSEA. J was trimmed by 3 bases and V by 5 bases; bases with no gene match: 4. In DNA form, the CDR3 reads TGCAGCGTTACCTGGACTAGCGGGGGGACAGATACGCAGTATTTT. As protein: CSVTWTSGGTDTQYF.

This clonotype was observed a few times. The rearrangement joins TRBV4-2 to TRBJ2-5, with TRBD1 identical over 9 bases. J was trimmed by 5 bases and V by 2 bases; bases with no gene match: 6. The CDR3 has 15 amino acids. From germline, CDR1 is LGHNA and CDR2 YNFKEQ. The CDR3 region is CASSQRGQGGETQYF. CDR3 DNA sequence: TGTGCCAGCAGCCAACGGGGACAGGGTGGGGAGACCCAGTACTTC.

This clonotype has a handful of counts. The rearrangement links TRBV12-3 or TRBV12-4 to TRBJ2-1; D is ambiguous. The CDR3 covers 15 residues. V dropped 0 bases and J dropped 2 bases, with 8 bases sitting between them. The CDR3 bases are TGTGCCAGCAGTTTAGCGGGTCTGACCTACAATGAGCAGTTCTTC. Amino acids: CASSLAGLTYNEQFF.

This clonotype has only a few counts. V gene TRBV5-1 combines with J gene TRBJ2-5, with TRBD2 matching over 14 bases. V shed 3 bases, J shed 5 bases, and the junction held 9 bases outside the gene matches. This CDR3 is 17 amino acids long. Germline CDR1 SGHRS, CDR2 YFSETQ. In DNA, the CDR3 is TGCGCCAGCAGCTCCGGACTAGCGGGGGGTTATTGGGAGACCCAGTACTTC. Encoded protein: CASSSGLAGGYWETQYF.

This chain links TRBV29-1 with TRBJ2-7, with a possible D match to TRBD1 (6 bases). The CDR3 has 11 amino acids. Trimming left V 5 bases short and J 3 bases short, with 8 bases between. CDR1 and CDR2 (germline): SQVTM, ANQGSEA. The CDR3 is CSVKGGYEQYF. The CDR3 coding sequence is TGCAGCGTTAAAGGGGGCTACGAGCAGTACTTC.

The chain recombines TRBV11-3 with TRBJ2-1; D perhaps matches TRBD1 (5 bases). Germline lookup yields CDR1 SGHNT and CDR2 YENEEA. V was clipped by 5 bases and J by 4 bases, with 9 bases between them. CDR3 length: 13 residues. The CDR3 coding sequence is TGTGCCAGCAGCCCGGACAAGTACAATGAGCAGTTCTTC. It encodes CASSPDKYNEQFF.

This clonotype was counted between two and nine times. V usage is TRBV12-3 or TRBV12-4 and J usage is TRBJ1-5; unclear D gene. The CDR3 is 14 residues long. V lost 6 bases, J lost 6 bases, and 15 bases lay in between. The CDR3 nucleotides read TGTGCCAGCAGAAGAGAAGCCGGGTTTCAGCCCCAGCATTTT. Protein: CASRREAGFQPQHF.

This sequence joins TRBV7-9 and TRBJ2-1, with D maybe TRBD1 (5 bases). Germline CDR1 SEHNR, CDR2 FQNEAQ (reference sequence). The CDR3 extends over 15 amino acids. The V end lost 4 bases, the J end lost 8 bases, and 18 bases lay between the germline ends. CDR3: CASSSGDSSWYEQFF. As DNA, the CDR3 is TGTGCCAGCAGCTCAGGCGACAGTTCATGGTATGAGCAGTTCTTC.

This clonotype appeared a few times. The gene calls are TRBV6-5 and TRBJ1-3; TRBD1 agrees at 11 bases. Losses at the gene ends were 8 bases for V and 7 bases for J; bases not matched to a gene: 10. CDR3 length: 15 amino acids. Germline CDR1 is MNHEY and CDR2 is SVGAGI. DNA for the CDR3: TGTGCCAGCGGTTTGTTTGGACAGGGGGCGAACACCATATATTTT. It yields the protein CASGLFGQGANTIYF.

This clonotype was observed a few times. The chain joins TRBV5-1 to TRBJ2-1, with TRBD2 as a possible D gene (6 bases). The CDR3 is 15 residues long. Germline V gene lookup returns CDR1 SGHRS and CDR2 YFSETQ. The V end was cut by 2 bases, the J end by 0 bases, with 9 bases between. The CDR3, as DNA: TGCGCCAGCAGCTTCGGGGGAAACTCCTACAATGAGCAGTTCTTC. Translation gives CASSFGGNSYNEQFF.

This clonotype has a count of ten or more. V usage is TRBV12-3 or TRBV12-4 and J usage is TRBJ2-2; D not resolved. This CDR3 is built from 13 residues. Trimming removed 2 bases from V and 4 bases from J, with 5 bases in between. This chain's CDR3 is CASSLSVTGELFF. CDR3 coding DNA: TGTGCCAGCAGTTTATCTGTCACCGGGGAGCTGTTTTTT.

The rearrangement joins TRBV7-9 to TRBJ2-7; no reliable D call. The CDR3 has 12 residues. Germline CDR1 SEHNR, CDR2 FQNEAQ (reference sequence). Trimming removed 6 bases from V and 5 bases from J, with 11 bases in between. The CDR3 DNA sequence: TGTGCCAGCAGTGTCGGTTACAACGAGCAGTACTTC. Amino acids: CASSVGYNEQYF.

J is TRBJ2-1 and V is TRBV20-1; 14 bases are shared with TRBD2. The CDR3 extends over 17 amino acids. Losses at the gene ends were 3 bases for V and 8 bases for J; bases not matched to a gene: 12. Germline assignment: CDR1 DFQATT and CDR2 SNEGSKA (reference sequence). The CDR3 bases are TGCAGTGCTAGGGGACTAGCGGGAGCTCCCTTGCAGGATGAGCAGTTCTTC. Translating gives CSARGLAGAPLQDEQFF.